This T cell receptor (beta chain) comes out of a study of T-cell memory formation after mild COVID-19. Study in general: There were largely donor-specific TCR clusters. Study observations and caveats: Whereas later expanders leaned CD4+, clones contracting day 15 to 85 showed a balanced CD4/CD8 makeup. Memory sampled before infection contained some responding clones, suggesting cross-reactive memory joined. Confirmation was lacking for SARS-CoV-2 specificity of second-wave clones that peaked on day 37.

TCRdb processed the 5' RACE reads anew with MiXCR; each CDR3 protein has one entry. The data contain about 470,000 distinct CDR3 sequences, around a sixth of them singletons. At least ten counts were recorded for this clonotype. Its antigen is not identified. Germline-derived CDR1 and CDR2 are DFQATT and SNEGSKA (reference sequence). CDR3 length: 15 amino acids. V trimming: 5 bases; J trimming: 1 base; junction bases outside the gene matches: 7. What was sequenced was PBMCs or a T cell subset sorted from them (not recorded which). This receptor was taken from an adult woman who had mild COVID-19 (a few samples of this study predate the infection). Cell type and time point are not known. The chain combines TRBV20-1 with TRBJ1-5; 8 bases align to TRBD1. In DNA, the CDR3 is TGCAGTGCTCTTCCAGGGGGCGTCAGCAATCAGCCCCAGCATTTT. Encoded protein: CSALPGGVSNQPQHF.